The entry below describes one T cell receptor beta chain. These data belong to a study of shared clonotypes between healthy human individuals. The study enrolled healthy HIV-negative adults without recent acute infections or vaccinations as donors. CD4+ cells were split into CD45RA+ naive and CD45RA-negative memory subsets. The length of the CDR3 is 15 residues. The germline V and J ends were trimmed by 2 bases and 5 bases, with 16 bases remaining between them. Germline V gene lookup returns CDR1 SGHRS and CDR2 YFSETQ. Replicate PCRs run on sorted subsets employed approximately 200 ng DNA, approximately 30,000 T cell genomes. Sequencing was performed with immunoSEQ multiplex PCR; in TCRdb, only in-frame clones are kept and a portion is missing. Here the sample spans roughly 2 million clones, 85% to 95% being singletons.

The rearrangement uses TRBV5-1 and TRBJ2-5; D possibly uses TRBD1 or TRBD2 (5 bases each). Sequencing used naive CD4+ T cells sorted from blood. Specified subset: CD45RA+ positively selected. This sequence originates from a man aged 18 to 35 in good health. This CDR3 is CASSFPLGEIETQYF. Written as DNA, the CDR3 is TGCGCCAGCAGCTTTCCTTTAGGGGAGATTGAGACCCAGTACTTC. Filled out from reference TRBV5-1 and TRBJ2-5, the complete variable domain reads KAGVTQTPRYLIKTRGQQVTLSCSPISGHRSVSWYQQTPGQGLQFLFEYFSETQRNKGNFPGRFSGRQFSNSRSEMNVSTLELGDSALYLCASSFPLGEIETQYFGPGTRLLVL.